What follows is one T cell receptor beta chain and its context. The germline V and J ends were trimmed by 6 bases and 6 bases, with 9 bases remaining between them. The CDR3 sequence is 12 residues long. This sample stems from a study of blood T cell repertoires in COVID-19. Study-level background: Specimens from acute and convalescent COVID-19 originated in the United States, Italy and Spain. PBMCs, B-cell-depleted T cells, or T cells were the source of the cDNA or gDNA that made up the material.

As originally analysed: Cell counts per sample came from amplifying reference gene primers. Measured with immunoSEQ multiplex PCR; TCRdb has only the in-frame clones, and not every one. That table is the source of V, J and clone size, and D and trimming were worked out from the DNA. Among about 180,000 clones, about 90% were seen once, and the ten largest hold around 20%. This sequence was found in a man between 70 and 80 years old with active or convalescent COVID-19. The source material was peripheral blood. This sequence joins TRBV12-3 or TRBV12-4 and TRBJ2-1; D remains ambiguous. In nucleotides, the CDR3 is TGTGCCAGCAGCCCGGTCCGCAATGAGCAGTTCTTC. Its translation is CASSPVRNEQFF.